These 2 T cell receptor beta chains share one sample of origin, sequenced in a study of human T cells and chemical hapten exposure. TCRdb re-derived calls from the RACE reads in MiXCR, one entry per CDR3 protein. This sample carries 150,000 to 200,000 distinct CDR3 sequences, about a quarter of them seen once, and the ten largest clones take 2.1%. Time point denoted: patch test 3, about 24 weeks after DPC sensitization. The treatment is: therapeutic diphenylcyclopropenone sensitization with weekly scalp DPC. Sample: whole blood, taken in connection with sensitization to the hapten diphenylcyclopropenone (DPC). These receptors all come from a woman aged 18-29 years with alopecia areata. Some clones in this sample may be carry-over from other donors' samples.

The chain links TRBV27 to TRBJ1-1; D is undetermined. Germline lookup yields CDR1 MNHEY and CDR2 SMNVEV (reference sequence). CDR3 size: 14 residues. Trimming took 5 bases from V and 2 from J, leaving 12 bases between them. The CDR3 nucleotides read TGTGCCAGCAGTCCCTTATCCCCCAACACTGAAGCTTTCTTT. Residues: CASSPLSPNTEAFF.

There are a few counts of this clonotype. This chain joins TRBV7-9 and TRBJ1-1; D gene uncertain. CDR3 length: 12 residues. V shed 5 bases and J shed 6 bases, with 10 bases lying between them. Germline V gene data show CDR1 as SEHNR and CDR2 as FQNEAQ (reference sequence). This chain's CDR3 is CASSPREAEAFF. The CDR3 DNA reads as TGTGCCAGCAGCCCGAGGGAGGCTGAAGCTTTCTTT.